The text below deals with one T cell receptor (beta chain). Its antigen is currently unknown. This entry is derived from a study of shared clonotypes between healthy human individuals. Study observations and caveats: What naive subsets generally showed was a larger estimated richness than memory subsets showed.

In the sorted-subset replicate PCRs, approximately 200 ng DNA, 30,000 or so T cell genomes, was used. As handled by the study authors: ImmunoSEQ supplied junction-only sequences lacking quality scores, so filtering was different. Clones were read by immunoSEQ multiplex PCR, and TCRdb kept only the in-frame ones, dropping some. From that table come the V and J calls and clone size; the DNA was used to work out D and trimming. Here the sample spans over a million clones, about 80% being singletons. The CDR3 runs 13 residues. V lost 7 bases to trimming and J lost 6 bases; unmatched junction nucleotides: 9. Germline V gene data show CDR1 as SQVTM and CDR2 as ANQGSEA.

V usage is TRBV29-1 and J usage is TRBJ2-3; 8 nucleotides line up with TRBD1. The material sequenced was memory CD4+ T cells from PBMCs. Subset: CD45RA-negative fraction. The origin of this receptor is a young man in good health. Some clones in this sample may be carry-over from other donors' samples. The CDR3 here is CSAPGQGVDTQYF. The DNA for the CDR3 is TGCAGCGCCCCAGGACAGGGAGTGGATACGCAGTATTTT.